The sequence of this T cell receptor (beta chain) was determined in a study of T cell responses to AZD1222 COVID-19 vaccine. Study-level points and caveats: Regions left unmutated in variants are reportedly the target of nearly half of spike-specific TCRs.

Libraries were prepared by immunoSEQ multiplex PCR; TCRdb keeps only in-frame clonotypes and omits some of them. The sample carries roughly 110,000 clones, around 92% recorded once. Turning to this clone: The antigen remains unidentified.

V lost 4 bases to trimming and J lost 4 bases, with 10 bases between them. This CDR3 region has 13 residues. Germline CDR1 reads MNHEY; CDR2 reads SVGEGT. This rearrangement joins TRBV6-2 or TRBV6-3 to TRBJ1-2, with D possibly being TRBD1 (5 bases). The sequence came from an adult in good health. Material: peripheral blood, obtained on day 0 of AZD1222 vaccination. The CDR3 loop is CASSFQGSYGYTF. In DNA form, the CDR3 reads TGTGCCAGCAGTTTTCAGGGAAGCTATGGCTACACCTTC.